One sample yielded the 26 T cell receptor beta chains listed below, sequenced in a study of blood T cells in healthy people across ages. Sample-barcoded 5' priming and a J-beta primer mix drove a second PCR of about 6 to 12 cycles. TCRdb re-analysed the 5' RACE reads in MiXCR, keeping a single row per CDR3 protein. The sample includes 1.5 million to 2 million distinct CDR3 sequences, less than 50% of them seen just once. The sample comprised blood. These receptor sequences come from a woman in her forties in good health.

The chain employs TRBV3-1 and TRBJ2-5; D is possibly TRBD2 (5 bases). Per the germline V gene, CDR1 is LGHDT and CDR2 is YNNKEL (reference sequence). This CDR3 contains 16 residues. The V end lost 0 bases, the J end lost 4 bases, and 15 bases lay between the germline ends. The CDR3 here is CASSQDLTRSGETQYF. DNA for the CDR3: TGTGCCAGCAGCCAAGATCTAACTAGGAGTGGAGAGACCCAGTACTTC.

This clonotype appeared a single time. The chain links TRBV3-1 to TRBJ1-2, with a weak D call TRBD1 (5 bases). This CDR3 has 17 residues. Germline V gene lookup returns CDR1 LGHDT and CDR2 YNNKEL (reference sequence). V was pared by 0 bases and J by 5 bases, with 19 bases between. CDR3: CASSQDGGGTTLYGYTF. The CDR3 nucleotides are TGTGCCAGCAGCCAAGATGGGGGAGGGACTACCCTTTATGGCTACACCTTC.

This CDR3 reads CSVQNTEQFF. The CDR3 DNA reads TGCAGCGTCCAAAACACCGAGCAGTTCTTC. The chain couples TRBV29-1 to TRBJ2-1; the D is unclear. V gave up 6 bases and J gave up 10 bases, with 10 bases separating them. The CDR3 contains 10 residues. CDR1 and CDR2 from the germline V gene are SQVTM and ANQGSEA.

This sequence joins TRBV4-3 and TRBJ2-6, with 9 nucleotides matching TRBD1. The length of the CDR3 is 20 residues. CDR1 and CDR2 (germline): LGHNA, YSLEER. The trim removed 1 base at V and 0 bases at J, leaving 10 bases unmatched. CDR3 residues: CASSQGLPGQGASGANVLTF. The CDR3 DNA reads as TGCGCCAGCAGCCAAGGGCTTCCGGGACAGGGAGCCTCTGGGGCCAACGTCCTGACTTTC.

V is TRBV12-3 or TRBV12-4 and J is TRBJ2-5; 9 nucleotides match TRBD1. Trimming cost V 2 bases and J 3 bases; bases outside gene matches: 7. The CDR3 totals 16 residues. CDR3 in DNA: TGTGCCAGCAGTTTATCCGGGACAGGGCGAAAAGAGACCCAGTACTTC. It yields the protein CASSLSGTGRKETQYF.

This clonotype was recorded a few times. The rearrangement uses TRBV6-5 and TRBJ2-1; D is uncertain. Germline assignment: CDR1 MNHEY and CDR2 SVGAGI. CDR3 length equals 12 residues. V lost 6 bases, J lost 5 bases, and 8 bases lay in between. The CDR3 sequence is CASSGRNNEQFF. The CDR3 region has the DNA TGTGCCAGCAGCGGACGAAACAATGAGCAGTTCTTC.

The rearrangement uses TRBV18 and TRBJ1-2; D is uncertain. The germline CDR1 and CDR2 sequences are KGHSH and LQKENI. The CDR3 length is 16 residues. With 2 bases removed from V and 1 base from J, the gap between germline ends came to 14 bases. CDR3 region: CASSPSQTHLNYGYTF. The DNA for the CDR3 is TGTGCCAGCTCACCATCACAGACCCATCTTAACTATGGCTACACCTTC.

Only a few counts were recorded for this clonotype. The V gene is TRBV7-2, the J gene TRBJ2-5; no clear D gene. Per the germline V gene, CDR1 is SGHTA and CDR2 is FQGNSA. Trimming shortened V by 7 bases and J by 5 bases, and 20 bases separated the two germline ends. This CDR3 has 15 amino acids. The CDR3 DNA sequence: TGTGCCAGCACCCCTATGAAGGGTTTCGGCGAGACCCAGTACTTC. Translated, it gives CASTPMKGFGETQYF.

This clonotype was counted between two and nine times. CDR3 loop: CASSLVTAHKAGETQYF. In DNA, the CDR3 is TGTGCCAGCAGCTTAGTAACCGCTCACAAGGCCGGAGAGACCCAGTACTTC. This chain links TRBV7-2 with TRBJ2-5; D not resolved. In germline, CDR1 is SGHTA, CDR2 FQGNSA. With 1 base removed from V and 4 bases from J, the gap between germline ends came to 19 bases. CDR3 length: 17 residues.

The DNA of the CDR3 is TGTGCCAGCAGTTACGGGGGAAGAACAGAGACCCAGTACTTC. Encoded protein: CASSYGGRTETQYF. V and J are TRBV6-6 and TRBJ2-7; the D call may be TRBD1 or TRBD2 (5 bases each). The J call is in doubt because the DNA end fits TRBJ2-5 better. Per the germline V gene, CDR1 is MNHNY and CDR2 is SVGAGI (reference sequence). The CDR3 runs to 14 residues.

J is TRBJ1-5 and V is TRBV6-5, with D perhaps matching TRBD1 (5 bases). V was cut by 5 bases and J by 1 base, with 15 bases left in between. CDR1 MNHEY and CDR2 SVGAGI come from the germline V gene. This CDR3 comprises 16 residues. The CDR3, as DNA: TGTGCCAGCAGTCCCGAGGGGAGAGACAGCAATCAGCCCCAGCATTTT. Translating gives CASSPEGRDSNQPQHF.

This clonotype has a single count. V usage is TRBV20-1 and J usage is TRBJ2-3; 10 nucleotides match TRBD1. V lost 6 bases and J lost 7; bases outside the gene matches: 7. In germline, CDR1 is DFQATT, CDR2 SNEGSKA (reference sequence). The CDR3 is made up of 13 amino acids. The CDR3 sequence: CSAIWDRGNTQYF. The CDR3 bases are TGCAGTGCCATATGGGACAGGGGAAATACGCAGTATTTT.

This clonotype has only a few counts. The chain links TRBV12-3 or TRBV12-4 to TRBJ2-7, with D perhaps matching TRBD1 (5 bases). The CDR3 contains 14 residues. Deletions cut 7 bases from V and 3 bases from J, with 16 bases between. The CDR3 here is CASTSTPDSYEQYF. DNA of the CDR3: TGTGCCAGCACCTCAACACCTGACAGCTACGAGCAGTACTTC.

The chain links TRBV11-3 to TRBJ2-3, with a tentative D call TRBD1 (5 bases). Deletions cut 5 bases from V and 0 bases from J, with 12 bases between. The CDR3 has 15 amino acids. Germline V CDR1 and CDR2: SGHNT, YENEEA. The CDR3, as DNA: TGTGCCAGCAGCGACTCAGGGATTAGCACAGATACGCAGTATTTT. It translates to CASSDSGISTDTQYF.

Only a few counts were recorded for this clonotype. This chain connects TRBV9 to TRBJ2-1, with D hard to call. V lost 4 bases to trimming and J lost 8 bases, with 7 bases between them. This CDR3 has 11 residues. Looked up from germline, CDR1 is SGDLS and CDR2 is YYNGEE. Here the CDR3 reads CASSIRYEQFF. Written as DNA, the CDR3 is TGTGCCAGCAGCATCCGTTATGAGCAGTTCTTC. The full variable domain, in which reference TRBV9 and TRBJ2-1 provide the parts outside the CDR3, is DSGVTQTPKHLITATGQRVTLRCSPRSGDLSVYWYQQSLDQGLQFLIQYYNGEERAKGNILERFSAQQFPDLHSELNLSSLELGDSALYFCASSIRYEQFFGPGTRLTVL.

The V call is TRBV5-1, the J call TRBJ2-3; 11 bases line up with TRBD2. The germline V gene encodes CDR1 SGHRS and CDR2 YFSETQ. V dropped 1 base and J dropped 7; count of bases not matched to a gene: 5. The CDR3 contains 15 residues. DNA of the CDR3: TGCGCCAGCAGCTTGACTAGCGGGGGTCTTTATACGCAGTATTTT. This gives the protein CASSLTSGGLYTQYF.

V usage is TRBV5-1 and J usage is TRBJ1-2, with D possibly TRBD1 on 6 matching bases. Trimming took off 4 bases at V and 7 bases at J, with 17 bases between the two ends. The CDR3 extends over 14 amino acids. Germline lookup yields CDR1 SGHRS and CDR2 YFSETQ. The CDR3 sequence: CASSGGQRRFGYTF. CDR3 coding DNA: TGCGCCAGCAGCGGTGGACAGAGAAGGTTTGGCTACACCTTC.

The table lists this clonotype with a count of one. The chain combines TRBV20-1 with TRBJ1-5, with 8 bases that match TRBD1. Germline CDR1 is DFQATT and CDR2 is SNEGSKA (reference sequence). V lost 5 bases, J lost 1 base, and 1 base stayed unmatched. This CDR3 is built from 13 residues. The CDR3 is CSAWTGSNQPQHF. In DNA form, the CDR3 reads TGCAGTGCTTGGACAGGGAGCAATCAGCCCCAGCATTTT.

V gene TRBV4-2 combines with J gene TRBJ1-2; unclear D gene. V dropped 1 base and J dropped 6 bases, with 12 bases sitting between them. This CDR3 has 14 amino acids. The germline CDR1 and CDR2 sequences are LGHNA and YNFKEQ. The CDR3 nucleotides are TGTGCCAGCAGCCAAGTAGAAGCAGTCCATGGCTACACCTTC. Amino acids: CASSQVEAVHGYTF.

This clonotype was observed at least ten times. This sequence joins TRBV5-1 and TRBJ2-7, with unresolved D. In germline, CDR1 is SGHRS, CDR2 YFSETQ. This CDR3 is built from 13 residues. Trimming cost V 0 bases and J 3 bases, with 7 bases left between them. For the CDR3, the DNA is TGCGCCAGCAGCTTGGAGGCAGGCTACGAGCAGTACTTC. As protein: CASSLEAGYEQYF.

V gene TRBV7-2 combines with J gene TRBJ2-3; either TRBD1 or TRBD2 may fit D (6 bases each). CDR1 and CDR2 from the germline V gene are SGHTA and FQGNSA. The V gene lost 2 bases and the J gene lost 0 bases, with 15 bases spanning the gap. The CDR3 consists of 17 residues. For the CDR3, the DNA is TGTGCCAGCAGCTTAACACCGGGGGCTGTTAGCACAGATACGCAGTATTTT. Translated, it gives CASSLTPGAVSTDTQYF.

This clonotype occurred a few times. The chain uses TRBV12-3 or TRBV12-4 and TRBJ2-3, with D unclear. The CDR3 spans 13 residues. The V end lost 7 bases, the J end lost 3 bases, and 11 bases lay between the germline ends. The CDR3 region is CASTPSKTDTQYF. CDR3 coding DNA: TGTGCCAGCACCCCGAGTAAAACAGATACGCAGTATTTT.

J is TRBJ1-5 and V is TRBV20-1; a possible D gene is TRBD1 (6 bases). This CDR3 has 15 amino acids. Germline CDR1 is DFQATT and CDR2 is SNEGSKA (reference sequence). The germline V and J ends were trimmed by 2 bases and 3 bases, with 14 bases remaining between them. Here the CDR3 DNA reads TGCAGTGCTAGATCTGGACAGTCTGTCAATCAGCCCCAGCATTTT. This translates into CSARSGQSVNQPQHF.

This clonotype was seen a few times. This chain links TRBV24-1 with TRBJ2-6; the D is unclear. This CDR3 comprises 15 residues. Trimming removed 7 bases at V and 0 bases at J, with 9 bases between. CDR1 and CDR2 (germline): KGHDR, SFDVKD. The CDR3 nucleotides are TGTGCCACCAGCGCCGGATACTCTGGGGCCAACGTCCTGACTTTC. As protein: CATSAGYSGANVLTF.

This clonotype was counted only a few times. This rearrangement joins TRBV29-1 to TRBJ1-4, with TRBD1 identical over 11 bases. CDR3 length: 14 residues. The V segment lost 5 bases and the J segment 6 bases; nucleotides outside the gene matches: 5. In germline, CDR1 is SQVTM, CDR2 ANQGSEA. The CDR3: CSVLDRGRDEKLFF. In DNA, the CDR3 is TGCAGCGTTTTGGACAGGGGGCGAGATGAAAAACTGTTTTTT.

This clonotype has a handful of counts. As DNA, the CDR3 is TGCAGTGCGACCGGGACCCAAGAGACCCAGTACTTC. It is translated as CSATGTQETQYF. The chain couples TRBV20-1 to TRBJ2-5; D possibly uses TRBD1 or TRBD2 (5 bases each). The germline gives CDR1 DFQATT, CDR2 SNEGSKA (reference sequence). The CDR3 spans 12 residues. The ends were cut back, 6 bases at V and 1 base at J, with 9 bases in the middle.